The 13 T cell receptor beta chains presented below share a single source sample, sequenced in a study of blood T cell repertoires in COVID-19. Measured with immunoSEQ multiplex PCR; TCRdb has only the in-frame clones, and not every one. The table includes more than 300,000 clones, approximately 93% detected once. The sample comprised PBMCs or T cells enriched from blood (not recorded which). All receptors derive from a middle-aged woman who had been exposed to COVID-19.

The chain couples TRBV9 to TRBJ1-3; D ambiguous. The CDR3 contains 14 residues. Germline V CDR1 and CDR2: SGDLS, YYNGEE. V gave up 3 bases and J gave up 0 bases, with 7 bases separating them. The chain's CDR3 is CASSERLSGNTIYF. The CDR3 DNA is TGTGCCAGCAGCGAAAGACTCTCTGGAAACACCATATATTTT.

The rearrangement links TRBV9 to TRBJ2-3; D ambiguous. Germline loops: CDR1 SGDLS, CDR2 YYNGEE. The CDR3 covers 15 residues. The germline V and J ends were trimmed by 2 bases and 5 bases, with 15 bases remaining between them. The CDR3 is CASSVGAVRQDTQYF. The DNA of the CDR3 is TGTGCCAGCAGCGTCGGAGCAGTTAGGCAAGATACGCAGTATTTT. The full variable domain, rest sourced from reference TRBV9 and TRBJ2-3, is DSGVTQTPKHLITATGQRVTLRCSPRSGDLSVYWYQQSLDQGLQFLIQYYNGEERAKGNILERFSAQQFPDLHSELNLSSLELGDSALYFCASSVGAVRQDTQYFGPGTRLTVL.

The chain employs TRBV5-1 and TRBJ1-1; no clear D. The germline gives CDR1 SGHRS, CDR2 YFSETQ. This CDR3 comprises 13 residues. V was pared by 4 bases and J by 0 bases, with 7 bases between. In DNA, the CDR3 is TGCGCCAGCAGCCAGATCATGAACACTGAAGCTTTCTTT. Translation gives CASSQIMNTEAFF.

The chain's CDR3 is CASSFGDRRWDTQYF. The CDR3 DNA follows: TGTGCCAGCAGCTTCGGGGACAGGAGGTGGGATACGCAGTATTTT. The chain joins TRBV7-9 to TRBJ2-3, with 8 bases lining up with TRBD1. After removal of 3 bases from V and 6 bases from J, the junction contained 8 bases not matched to a gene. Germline loops: CDR1 SEHNR, CDR2 FQNEAQ (reference sequence). CDR3 length: 15 residues. The full variable domain, in which reference TRBV7-9 and TRBJ2-3 provide the parts outside the CDR3, is DTGVSQNPRHKITKRGQNVTFRCDPISEHNRLYWYRQTLGQGPEFLTYFQNEAQLEKSRLLSDRFSAERPKGSFSTLEIQRTEQGDSAMYLCASSFGDRRWDTQYFGPGTRLTVL.

This chain connects TRBV5-6 to TRBJ1-2; the match to TRBD1 covers 9 bases. CDR3 length equals 15 residues. The junction had 8 bases not matched to a gene; V was cut back by 1 base and J by 7 bases. Germline V gives CDR1 SGHDT, CDR2 YYEEEE. The CDR3 sequence: CASSLKLQGAFGYTF. CDR3 bases: TGTGCCAGCAGCTTGAAATTACAGGGGGCGTTTGGCTACACCTTC.

The rearrangement joins TRBV29-1 to TRBJ1-2, with 7 bases lining up with TRBD1. V trimming: 6 bases; J trimming: 2 bases; junction bases outside the gene matches: 3. The CDR3 has 12 amino acids. Germline lookup yields CDR1 SQVTM and CDR2 ANQGSEA. The CDR3 spells CSVRQGNYGYTF. Written as DNA, the CDR3 is TGCAGCGTCAGACAGGGAAACTATGGCTACACCTTC.

The chain is built from TRBV10-3 and TRBJ1-5; possible D gene TRBD1, 6 bases. Germline V CDR1 and CDR2: ENHRY, SYGVKD. This CDR3 region has 12 residues. V shed 11 bases and J shed 1 base, with 9 bases lying between them. The CDR3 protein is CAVGASNQPQHF. In DNA form, the CDR3 reads TGTGCCGTGGGGGCGAGCAATCAGCCCCAGCATTTT.

The genes are TRBV6-1 and TRBJ1-5; perhaps TRBD1 as D (6 bases). CDR3 length: 15 residues. V lost 3 bases and J lost 2, with 11 bases in between. The germline gives CDR1 MNHNS, CDR2 SASEGT. The CDR3 nucleotides read TGTGCCAGCAGTGAGCTAGGGACACGCAATCAGCCCCAGCATTTT. Protein: CASSELGTRNQPQHF.

This rearrangement joins TRBV23-1 to TRBJ2-7, with D possibly TRBD2 on 5 matching bases. TRBV23-1 is an ORF, with its function uncertain. The CDR3 spans 15 residues. Trimming took off 9 bases at V and 6 bases at J, with 24 bases between the two ends. CDR3 amino acids: CARTQNPGTGCEQYF. CDR3 nucleotide sequence: TGCGCCAGAACCCAGAACCCGGGCACGGGATGCGAGCAGTACTTC.

V gene TRBV5-1 combines with J gene TRBJ1-6; no clear D gene. With 2 bases removed from V and 4 bases from J, the gap between germline ends came to 10 bases. This CDR3 contains 15 residues. The germline gives CDR1 SGHRS, CDR2 YFSETQ. The CDR3 sequence is CASSFSPDYNSPLHF. CDR3 in DNA: TGCGCCAGCAGCTTCTCCCCAGATTATAATTCACCCCTCCACTTT. The entire variable domain, with the rest obtained from reference TRBV5-1 and TRBJ1-6, is as follows: KAGVTQTPRYLIKTRGQQVTLSCSPISGHRSVSWYQQTPGQGLQFLFEYFSETQRNKGNFPGRFSGRQFSNSRSEMNVSTLELGDSALYLCASSFSPDYNSPLHFGNGTRLTVT.

The chain recombines TRBV24-1 with TRBJ2-1, with TRBD1 matching over 8 bases. Losses at the gene ends were 8 bases for V and 8 bases for J; bases not matched to a gene: 13. Germline V gene sequence: CDR1 KGHDR, CDR2 SFDVKD. The CDR3 has 15 amino acids. The CDR3 DNA reads TGTGCCACCACCCAGACAGGGGCCGGGCGAGATGAGCAGTTCTTC. Translation gives CATTQTGAGRDEQFF.

This CDR3 reads CASSDVRGSSYEQYF. The CDR3 DNA follows: TGCGCCAGCAGCGACGTCAGGGGAAGCTCCTACGAGCAGTACTTC. The V gene is TRBV10-2, the J gene TRBJ2-7; TRBD1 is a possible D gene (6 bases). Germline V gene data show CDR1 as WSHSY and CDR2 as SAAADI. V was cut by 6 bases and J by 0 bases, with 15 bases left in between. This CDR3 region has 15 residues.

The rearrangement joins TRBV24-1 to TRBJ1-2; D is undetermined. V lost 3 bases and J 8 bases, leaving 12 bases between the germline ends. The CDR3 has 13 amino acids. From germline, CDR1 is KGHDR and CDR2 SFDVKD. CDR3 nucleotides: TGTGCCACCAGTGATGCCCGGGGTGACGGCTACACCTTC. It is translated as CATSDARGDGYTF.